A single sample gave rise to the 19 T cell receptor beta chains below, sequenced in a study of CD8+ T cells in alopecia areata. It was cDNA, reverse transcribed from extracted RNA, that served as the sequencing template. Generated by immunoSEQ multiplex PCR, the TCRdb table keeps only in-frame clones and is missing some. The data show under 250,000 clones, roughly 50% seen once. The sequencing sample was made of CD8+ T cells sorted from blood. The receptors shown here come from a human donor in good health.

As to this clone: A read error may produce the germline difference seen at one junction end. The rearrangement links TRBV25-1 to TRBJ2-5, with TRBD2 matching 9 bases. This CDR3 contains 14 residues. Per the germline V gene, CDR1 is MGHDK and CDR2 is SYGVNS. CDR3 residues: CASSEGAGGETQHF. CDR3 DNA: TGTGCCAGCAGTGAAGGAGCGGGGGGAGAGACCCAGCACTTC.

The V and J genes are TRBV7-6 and TRBJ1-4; D perhaps matches TRBD1 (5 bases). In germline, CDR1 is SGHVS, CDR2 FNYEAQ. Trimming shortened V by 3 bases and J by 0 bases, and 14 bases separated the two germline ends. The CDR3 extends over 17 amino acids. The CDR3 loop reads CASSFLRQGTTNEKLFF. In nucleotides, the CDR3 is TGTGCCAGCAGCTTCCTTCGGCAGGGCACAACTAATGAAAAACTGTTTTTT. Drawing the rest from reference TRBV7-6 and TRBJ1-4, the complete variable domain is GAGVSQSPRYKVTKRGQDVALRCDPISGHVSLYWYRQALGQGPEFLTYFNYEAQQDKSGLPNDRFSAERPEGSISTLTIQRTEQRDSAMYRCASSFLRQGTTNEKLFFGSGTQLSVL.

This clone has a single count. Other nucleotide sequences in the sample specify the same CDR3. This CDR3 reads CASSFSSTDTQYF. CDR3 coding DNA: TGTGCCAGCAGTTTCTCTAGCACAGATACGCAGTATTTT. The chain recombines TRBV27 with TRBJ2-3, with unresolved D. This CDR3 contains 13 residues. CDR1 is MNHEY and CDR2 is SMNVEV in the germline V gene (reference sequence). V was trimmed by 3 bases and J by 0 bases, leaving 4 bases between them.

This clone has more than one count but fewer than ten. The chain carries TRBV29-1 and TRBJ2-7; D is unresolved. This CDR3 spans 12 amino acids. The V gene's germline CDR1 is SQVTM and CDR2 ANQGSEA. The V end was cut by 3 bases, the J end by 3 bases, with 9 bases between. Here the CDR3 reads CSVEFNDYEQYF. DNA of the CDR3: TGCAGCGTTGAGTTCAATGACTACGAGCAGTACTTC.

The chain is built from TRBV21-1 and TRBJ1-4. TRBV21-1 is assigned pseudogene status. CDR3 length: 15 residues. For the CDR3, the DNA is TGTGCCAGCAGCAACTGGAGAGCAACTAATGAAAAACTGTTTTTT. Translating it yields CASSNWRATNEKLFF.

The chain employs TRBV5-1 and TRBJ2-7; 12 bases match TRBD2. Germline loops: CDR1 SGHRS, CDR2 YFSETQ. The CDR3 contains 15 residues. After removal of 2 bases from V and 5 bases from J, the junction contained 5 bases not matched to a gene. The CDR3 sequence: CASSFRTSGVNEQYF. The CDR3 bases are TGCGCCAGCAGCTTCAGGACTAGCGGGGTAAACGAGCAGTACTTC.

This chain links TRBV6-1 with TRBJ1-2; D may be TRBD1 (5 bases). This CDR3 has 14 amino acids. CDR1 is MNHNS, CDR2 SASEGT, per germline. V lost 7 bases and J 7 bases, leaving 19 bases between the germline ends. CDR3 protein: CASTQGEKAGGYTF. CDR3 nucleotides: TGTGCCAGCACTCAAGGGGAAAAGGCAGGTGGCTACACCTTC.

The chain joins TRBV2 to TRBJ2-4; D gene ambiguous. The V gene lost 3 bases and the J gene lost 0 bases, with 12 bases spanning the gap. CDR1 and CDR2 (germline): SNHLY, FYNNEI. The length of the CDR3 is 16 residues. The CDR3: CASSDESGLAKNIQYF. CDR3 DNA sequence: TGTGCCAGCAGTGACGAGAGTGGTTTAGCCAAAAACATTCAGTACTTC.

This clone was recorded at least ten times. V is TRBV5-1 and J is TRBJ1-6, with no clear D. The V gene lost 3 bases and the J gene lost 2 bases, with 12 bases spanning the gap. This CDR3 region has 16 residues. Germline CDR1 SGHRS, CDR2 YFSETQ. CDR3 in amino acids: CASSSGETTYNSPLHF. The CDR3 DNA is TGCGCCAGCAGCTCCGGGGAGACAACCTATAATTCACCCCTCCACTTT.

The chain is built from TRBV5-1 and TRBJ1-2, with D unresolved. The CDR3 sequence is 11 residues long. CDR1 and CDR2 (germline): SGHRS, YFSETQ. V shed 4 bases and J shed 6 bases, with 7 bases lying between them. CDR3 sequence: CASSDGNGYTF. In DNA form, the CDR3 reads TGCGCCAGCAGCGACGGAAATGGCTACACCTTC.

The sample holds a few counts of this clone. The chain links TRBV6-1 to TRBJ2-5, with D possibly matching TRBD1 (5 bases). The germline gives CDR1 MNHNS, CDR2 SASEGT. The length of the CDR3 is 13 residues. Trimming pared 9 bases from V and 2 bases from J, leaving 13 bases between. In DNA form, the CDR3 reads TGTGCCAGTAAACTGACAGTACAAGAGACCCAGTACTTC. As protein: CASKLTVQETQYF.

The chain employs TRBV30 and TRBJ1-1, with D possibly matching TRBD1 (5 bases). In germline, CDR1 is GTSNPN, CDR2 SVGIG (reference sequence). The germline V and J ends were trimmed by 4 bases and 5 bases, with 14 bases remaining between them. The CDR3 loop spans 13 amino acids. The CDR3 DNA follows: TGTGCCTGGACGACACTCCGGGGGACTGAAGCTTTCTTT. The encoded protein is CAWTTLRGTEAFF.

This clone was detected only a few times. The J gene is TRBJ2-1, the V gene TRBV29-1, with D possibly being TRBD1 or TRBD2 (6 bases each). Trimming cost V 4 bases and J 7 bases, with 20 bases left between them. Germline assignment: CDR1 SQVTM and CDR2 ANQGSEA. The CDR3 spans 15 residues. CDR3 residues: CSVVFQTGGINEQFF. The CDR3 DNA follows: TGCAGCGTTGTATTCCAGACAGGAGGGATAAATGAGCAGTTCTTC.

This chain uses TRBV5-6 with TRBJ2-6, with no clear D. In germline, CDR1 is SGHDT, CDR2 YYEEEE. V lost 6 bases, J lost 2 bases, and 3 bases lay in between. This CDR3 is 12 amino acids long. The CDR3 region has the DNA TGTGCCAGCAAGGCTGGGGCCAACGTCCTGACTTTC. It yields the protein CASKAGANVLTF.

The V call is TRBV19, the J call TRBJ2-4, with 7 bases that match TRBD2. This CDR3 region has 15 residues. CDR1 LNHDA and CDR2 SQIVND come from the germline V gene (reference sequence). With V trimmed by 5 bases and J by 8 bases, 12 bases remained unmatched. The chain's CDR3 is CASSPRDYPADIQYF. CDR3 nucleotide sequence: TGTGCCAGTAGTCCCCGGGACTACCCCGCCGACATTCAGTACTTC. Drawing the rest from reference TRBV19 and TRBJ2-4, the complete variable domain is DGGITQSPKYLFRKEGQNVTLSCEQNLNHDAMYWYRQDPGQGLRLIYYSQIVNDFQKGDIAEGYSVSREKKESFPLTVTSAQKNPTAFYLCASSPRDYPADIQYFGAGTRLSVL.

This clone was picked up a small number of times. The chain joins TRBV27 to TRBJ1-6; no firm D call. The germline V and J ends were trimmed by 0 bases and 6 bases, with 12 bases remaining between them. In germline, CDR1 is MNHEY, CDR2 SMNVEV (reference sequence). The CDR3 has 16 residues. Written as DNA, the CDR3 is TGTGCCAGCAGTTTATCGAATTACCCGATTAATTCACCCCTCCACTTT. Protein: CASSLSNYPINSPLHF.

This clone was recorded only once. Other DNA variants within this sample encode the same CDR3. The chain joins TRBV9 to TRBJ1-5; D might be TRBD1 (5 bases). Per germline, CDR1 SGDLS and CDR2 YYNGEE. The CDR3 covers 14 residues. V was pared by 0 bases and J by 2 bases, with 6 bases between. CDR3 sequence: CASSVGGGNQPQHF. The CDR3 nucleotides read TGTGCCAGCAGCGTAGGAGGGGGCAATCAGCCCCAGCATTTT.

This clone was observed a handful of times. This sequence joins TRBV9 and TRBJ1-2; D is unclear. V was clipped by 0 bases and J by 0 bases, with 18 bases between them. The CDR3 runs 18 residues. Germline V gene data show CDR1 as SGDLS and CDR2 as YYNGEE. The CDR3 here is CASSVDPRKEVPNYGYTF. The CDR3 region has the DNA TGTGCCAGCAGCGTAGATCCGCGGAAGGAGGTCCCTAACTATGGCTACACCTTC.

This clone was recorded a few times. V and J are TRBV11-2 and TRBJ1-4, with TRBD1 identical over 9 bases. Germline CDR1 SGHAT, CDR2 FQNNGV. This CDR3 has 17 amino acids. The J segment lost 1 base and the V segment lost 3 bases, leaving 6 bases of the junction unmatched. The CDR3 sequence: CASSFGTGTRTNEKLFF. The CDR3 nucleotides read TGTGCCAGCAGCTTCGGGACAGGGACGCGAACTAATGAAAAACTGTTTTTT.